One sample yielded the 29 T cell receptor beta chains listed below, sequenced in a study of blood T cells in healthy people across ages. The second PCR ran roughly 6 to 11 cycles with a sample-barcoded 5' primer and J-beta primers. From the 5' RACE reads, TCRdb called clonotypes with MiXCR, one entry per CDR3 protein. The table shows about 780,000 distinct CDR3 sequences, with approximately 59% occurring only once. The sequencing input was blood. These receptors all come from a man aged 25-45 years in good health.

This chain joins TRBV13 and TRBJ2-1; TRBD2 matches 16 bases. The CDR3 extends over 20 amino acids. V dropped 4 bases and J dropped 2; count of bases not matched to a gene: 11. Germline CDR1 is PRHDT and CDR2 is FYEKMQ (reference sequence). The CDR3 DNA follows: TGTGCCAGCAGCTCAGCCCCGGGACTAGCGGGGGGGCTAGCCTACAATGAGCAGTTCTTC. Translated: CASSSAPGLAGGLAYNEQFF.

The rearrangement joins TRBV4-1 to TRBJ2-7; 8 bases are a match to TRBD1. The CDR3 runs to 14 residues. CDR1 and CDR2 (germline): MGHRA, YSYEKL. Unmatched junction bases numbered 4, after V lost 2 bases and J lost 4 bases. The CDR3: CASSQWDRQYEQYF. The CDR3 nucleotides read TGCGCCAGCAGCCAATGGGACAGGCAATACGAGCAGTACTTC.

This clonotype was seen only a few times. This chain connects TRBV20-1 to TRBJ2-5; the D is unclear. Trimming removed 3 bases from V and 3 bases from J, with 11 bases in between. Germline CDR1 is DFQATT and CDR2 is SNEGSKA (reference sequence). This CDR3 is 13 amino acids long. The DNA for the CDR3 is TGCAGTGCTAGCCGATCCCCAAAAGAGACCCAGTACTTC. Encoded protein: CSASRSPKETQYF.

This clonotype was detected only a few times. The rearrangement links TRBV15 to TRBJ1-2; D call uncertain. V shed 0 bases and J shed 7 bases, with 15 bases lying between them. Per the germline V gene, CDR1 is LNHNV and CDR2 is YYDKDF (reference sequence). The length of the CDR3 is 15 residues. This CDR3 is CATSRDVTYELGYTF. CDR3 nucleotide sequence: TGTGCCACCAGCAGAGATGTTACTTACGAACTTGGCTACACCTTC.

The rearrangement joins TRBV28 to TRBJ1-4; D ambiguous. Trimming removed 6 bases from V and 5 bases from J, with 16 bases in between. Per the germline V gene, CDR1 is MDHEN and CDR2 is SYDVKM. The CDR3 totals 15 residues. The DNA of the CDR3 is TGTGCCAGCAGGCACAGTGGGGATTCAAATGAAAAACTGTTTTTT. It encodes CASRHSGDSNEKLFF.

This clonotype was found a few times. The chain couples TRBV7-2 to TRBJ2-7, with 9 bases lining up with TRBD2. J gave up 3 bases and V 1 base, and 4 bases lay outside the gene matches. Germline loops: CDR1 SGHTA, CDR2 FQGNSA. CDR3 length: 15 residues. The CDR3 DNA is TGTGCCAGCAGCTTAGAAGGGACTAGCAGCTACGAGCAGTACTTC. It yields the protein CASSLEGTSSYEQYF.

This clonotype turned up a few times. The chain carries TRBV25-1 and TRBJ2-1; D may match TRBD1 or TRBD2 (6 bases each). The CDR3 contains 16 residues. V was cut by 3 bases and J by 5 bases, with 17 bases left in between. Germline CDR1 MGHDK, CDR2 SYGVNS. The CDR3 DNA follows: TGTGCCAGCAGTGATCGGGGGCTAGCGCTTAACAATGAGCAGTTCTTC. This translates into CASSDRGLALNNEQFF.

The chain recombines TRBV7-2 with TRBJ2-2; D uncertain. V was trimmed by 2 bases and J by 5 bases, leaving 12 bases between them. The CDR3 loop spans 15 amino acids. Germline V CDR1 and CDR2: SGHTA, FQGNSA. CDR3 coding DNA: TGTGCCAGCAGCTTAAATCTTGGTTGGACCGGGGAGCTGTTTTTT. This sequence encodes CASSLNLGWTGELFF.

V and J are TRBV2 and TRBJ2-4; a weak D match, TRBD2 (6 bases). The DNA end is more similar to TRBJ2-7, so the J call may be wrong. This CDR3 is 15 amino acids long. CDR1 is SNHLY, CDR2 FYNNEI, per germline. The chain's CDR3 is CASRAREFYFYEQYF. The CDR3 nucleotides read TGTGCCAGCAGGGCTCGGGAGTTCTATTTTTACGAGCAGTACTTC.

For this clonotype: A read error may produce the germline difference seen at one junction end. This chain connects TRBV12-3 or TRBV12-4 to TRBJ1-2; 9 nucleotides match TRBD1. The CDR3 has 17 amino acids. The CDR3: CASSSGWTGVENYDYTF. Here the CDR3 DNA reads TGTGCCAGCAGTTCCGGGTGGACAGGGGTGGAGAACTATGACTACACCTTC.

This CDR3 reads CASSPDLADTQYF. The CDR3 nucleotides read TGTGCCAGCAGCCCCGATTTGGCAGATACGCAGTATTTT. The chain links TRBV9 to TRBJ2-3; no reliable D call. V lost 4 bases, J lost 4 bases, and 10 bases lay in between. Germline assignment: CDR1 SGDLS and CDR2 YYNGEE. The CDR3 loop spans 13 amino acids.

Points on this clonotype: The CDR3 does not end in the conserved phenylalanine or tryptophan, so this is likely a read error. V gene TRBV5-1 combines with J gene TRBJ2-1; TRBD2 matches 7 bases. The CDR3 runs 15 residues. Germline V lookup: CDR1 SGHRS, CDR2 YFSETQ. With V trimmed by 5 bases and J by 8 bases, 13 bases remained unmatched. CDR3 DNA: TGCGCCAGCAGTCCTATTCGGTCAGGGAGGGATGAGCAGTTCGTC. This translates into CASSPIRSGRDEQFV.

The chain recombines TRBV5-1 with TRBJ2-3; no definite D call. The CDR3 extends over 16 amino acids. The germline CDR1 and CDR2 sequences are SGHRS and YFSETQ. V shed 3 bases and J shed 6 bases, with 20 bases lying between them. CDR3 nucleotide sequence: TGCGCCAGCAGCTCGGAAGGCCGGGTGATGCAGGATACGCAGTATTTT. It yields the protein CASSSEGRVMQDTQYF.

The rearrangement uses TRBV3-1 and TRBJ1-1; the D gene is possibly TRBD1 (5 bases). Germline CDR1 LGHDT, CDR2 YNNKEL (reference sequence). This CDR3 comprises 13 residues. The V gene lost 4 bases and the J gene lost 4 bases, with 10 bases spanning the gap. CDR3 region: CASSPPGLTEAFF. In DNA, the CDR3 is TGTGCCAGCAGCCCCCCAGGGCTCACTGAAGCTTTCTTT. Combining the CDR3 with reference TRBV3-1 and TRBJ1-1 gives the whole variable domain DTAVSQTPKYLVTQMGNDKSIKCEQNLGHDTMYWYKQDSKKFLKIMFSYNNKELIINETVPNRFSPKSPDKAHLNLHINSLELGDSAVYFCASSPPGLTEAFFGQGTRLTVV.

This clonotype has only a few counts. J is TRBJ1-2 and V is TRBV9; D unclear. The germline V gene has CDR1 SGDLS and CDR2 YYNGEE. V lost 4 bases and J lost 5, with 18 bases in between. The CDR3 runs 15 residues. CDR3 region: CASSHTTRDSYGYTF. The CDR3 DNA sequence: TGTGCCAGCAGCCACACAACGCGGGATAGTTATGGCTACACCTTC.

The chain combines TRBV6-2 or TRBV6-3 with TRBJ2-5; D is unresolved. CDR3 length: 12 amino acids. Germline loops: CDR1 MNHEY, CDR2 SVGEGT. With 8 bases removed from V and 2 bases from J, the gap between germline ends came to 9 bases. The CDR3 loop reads CASGREQETQYF. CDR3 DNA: TGTGCCAGCGGACGAGAACAAGAGACCCAGTACTTC.

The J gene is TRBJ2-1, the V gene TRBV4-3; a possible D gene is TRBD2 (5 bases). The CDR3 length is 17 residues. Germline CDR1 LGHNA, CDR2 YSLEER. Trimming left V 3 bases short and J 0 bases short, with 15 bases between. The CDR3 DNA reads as TGCGCCAGCAGCCATGAAGGACTGACTAACTCCTACAATGAGCAGTTCTTC. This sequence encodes CASSHEGLTNSYNEQFF.

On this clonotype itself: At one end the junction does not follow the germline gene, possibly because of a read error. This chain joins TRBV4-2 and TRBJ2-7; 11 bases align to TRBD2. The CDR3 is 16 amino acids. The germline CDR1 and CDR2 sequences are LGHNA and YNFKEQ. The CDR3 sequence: CASSQKASGGNYKQYF. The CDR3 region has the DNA TGTGCCAGCAGCCAAAAGGCTAGCGGGGGGAACTACAAGCAGTACTTC.

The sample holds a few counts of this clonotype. CDR3 loop: CATGLAGGPYEQYF. DNA of the CDR3: TGTGCCACGGGACTAGCGGGGGGCCCCTACGAGCAGTACTTC. V usage is TRBV28 and J usage is TRBJ2-7; TRBD2 agrees at 15 bases. Trimming took 10 bases from V and 2 from J; bases not matched to a gene: 3. CDR1 is MDHEN and CDR2 is SYDVKM in the germline V gene. The CDR3 consists of 14 residues.

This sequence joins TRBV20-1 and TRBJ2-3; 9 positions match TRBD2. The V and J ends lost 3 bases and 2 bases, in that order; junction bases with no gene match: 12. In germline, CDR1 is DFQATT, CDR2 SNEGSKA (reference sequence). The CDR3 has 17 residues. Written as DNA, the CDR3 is TGCAGTGCTAGTGGGGGTCTAGCGGGGCTCCTCACAGATACGCAGTATTTT. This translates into CSASGGLAGLLTDTQYF.

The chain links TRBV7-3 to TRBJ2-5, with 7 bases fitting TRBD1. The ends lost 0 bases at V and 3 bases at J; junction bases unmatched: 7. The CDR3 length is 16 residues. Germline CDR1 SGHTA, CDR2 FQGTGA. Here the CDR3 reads CASSLTQTGREETQYF. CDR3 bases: TGTGCCAGCAGCTTAACGCAGACAGGGAGAGAAGAGACCCAGTACTTC. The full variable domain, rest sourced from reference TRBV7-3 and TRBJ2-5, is GAGVSQTPSNKVTEKGKYVELRCDPISGHTALYWYRQSLGQGPEFLIYFQGTGAADDSGLPNDRFFAVRPEGSVSTLKIQRTERGDSAVYLCASSLTQTGREETQYFGPGTRLLVL.

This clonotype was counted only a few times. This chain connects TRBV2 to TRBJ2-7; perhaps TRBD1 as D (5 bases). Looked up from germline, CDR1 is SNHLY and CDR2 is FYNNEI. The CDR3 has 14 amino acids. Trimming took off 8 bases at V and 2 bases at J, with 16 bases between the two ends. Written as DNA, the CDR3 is TGTGCCAGCCGTATCTGGGGCGAGGCCTACGAGCAGTACTTC. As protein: CASRIWGEAYEQYF.

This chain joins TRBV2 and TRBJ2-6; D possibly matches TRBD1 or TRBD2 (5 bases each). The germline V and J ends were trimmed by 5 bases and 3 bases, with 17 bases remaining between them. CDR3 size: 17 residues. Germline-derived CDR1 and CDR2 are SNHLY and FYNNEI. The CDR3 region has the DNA TGTGCCAGCAGTACTAGTGGCAGGGTTGATGGGGCCAACGTCCTGACTTTC. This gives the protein CASSTSGRVDGANVLTF.

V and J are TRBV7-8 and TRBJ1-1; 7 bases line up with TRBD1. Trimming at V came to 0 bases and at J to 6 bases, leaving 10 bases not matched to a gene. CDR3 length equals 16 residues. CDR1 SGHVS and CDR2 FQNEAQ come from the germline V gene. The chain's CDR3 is CASSLARGGDSSEAFF. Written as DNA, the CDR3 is TGTGCCAGCAGCTTAGCGCGGGGGGGGGACAGCTCTGAAGCTTTCTTT. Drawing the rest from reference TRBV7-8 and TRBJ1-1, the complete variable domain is GAGVSQSPRYKVAKRGQDVALRCDPISGHVSLFWYQQALGQGPEFLTYFQNEAQLDKSGLPSDRFFAERPEGSVSTLKIQRTQQEDSAVYLCASSLARGGDSSEAFFGQGTRLTVV.

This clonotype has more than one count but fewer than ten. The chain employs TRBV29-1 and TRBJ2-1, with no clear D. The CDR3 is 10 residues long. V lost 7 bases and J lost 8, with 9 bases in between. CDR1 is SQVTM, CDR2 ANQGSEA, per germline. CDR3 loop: CSALLDEQFF. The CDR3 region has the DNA TGCAGCGCCCTCCTCGATGAGCAGTTCTTC.

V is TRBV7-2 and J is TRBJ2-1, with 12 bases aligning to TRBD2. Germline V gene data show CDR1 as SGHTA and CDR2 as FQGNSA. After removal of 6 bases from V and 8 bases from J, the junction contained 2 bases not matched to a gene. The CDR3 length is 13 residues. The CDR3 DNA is TGTGCCAGCAGACCTAGCGGGGGGGATGAGCAGTTCTTC. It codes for CASRPSGGDEQFF.

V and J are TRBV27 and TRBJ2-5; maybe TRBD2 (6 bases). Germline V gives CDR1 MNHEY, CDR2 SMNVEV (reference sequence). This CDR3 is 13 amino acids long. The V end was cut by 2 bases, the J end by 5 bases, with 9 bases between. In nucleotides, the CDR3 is TGTGCCAGCAGTTTAGGGCGGGGCGAGACCCAGTACTTC. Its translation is CASSLGRGETQYF.

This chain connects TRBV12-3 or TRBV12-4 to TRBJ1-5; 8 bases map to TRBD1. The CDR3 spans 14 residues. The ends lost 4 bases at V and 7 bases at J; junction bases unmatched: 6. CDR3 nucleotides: TGTGCCAGCAGTTCGACAGGGGCCGGGCAGCCCCAGCATTTT. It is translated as CASSSTGAGQPQHF.

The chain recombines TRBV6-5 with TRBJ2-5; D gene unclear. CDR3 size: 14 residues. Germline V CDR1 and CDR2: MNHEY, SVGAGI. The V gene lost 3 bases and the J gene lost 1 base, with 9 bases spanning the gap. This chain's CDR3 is CASSYMGIQETQYF. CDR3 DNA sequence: TGTGCCAGCAGTTATATGGGAATCCAAGAGACCCAGTACTTC.